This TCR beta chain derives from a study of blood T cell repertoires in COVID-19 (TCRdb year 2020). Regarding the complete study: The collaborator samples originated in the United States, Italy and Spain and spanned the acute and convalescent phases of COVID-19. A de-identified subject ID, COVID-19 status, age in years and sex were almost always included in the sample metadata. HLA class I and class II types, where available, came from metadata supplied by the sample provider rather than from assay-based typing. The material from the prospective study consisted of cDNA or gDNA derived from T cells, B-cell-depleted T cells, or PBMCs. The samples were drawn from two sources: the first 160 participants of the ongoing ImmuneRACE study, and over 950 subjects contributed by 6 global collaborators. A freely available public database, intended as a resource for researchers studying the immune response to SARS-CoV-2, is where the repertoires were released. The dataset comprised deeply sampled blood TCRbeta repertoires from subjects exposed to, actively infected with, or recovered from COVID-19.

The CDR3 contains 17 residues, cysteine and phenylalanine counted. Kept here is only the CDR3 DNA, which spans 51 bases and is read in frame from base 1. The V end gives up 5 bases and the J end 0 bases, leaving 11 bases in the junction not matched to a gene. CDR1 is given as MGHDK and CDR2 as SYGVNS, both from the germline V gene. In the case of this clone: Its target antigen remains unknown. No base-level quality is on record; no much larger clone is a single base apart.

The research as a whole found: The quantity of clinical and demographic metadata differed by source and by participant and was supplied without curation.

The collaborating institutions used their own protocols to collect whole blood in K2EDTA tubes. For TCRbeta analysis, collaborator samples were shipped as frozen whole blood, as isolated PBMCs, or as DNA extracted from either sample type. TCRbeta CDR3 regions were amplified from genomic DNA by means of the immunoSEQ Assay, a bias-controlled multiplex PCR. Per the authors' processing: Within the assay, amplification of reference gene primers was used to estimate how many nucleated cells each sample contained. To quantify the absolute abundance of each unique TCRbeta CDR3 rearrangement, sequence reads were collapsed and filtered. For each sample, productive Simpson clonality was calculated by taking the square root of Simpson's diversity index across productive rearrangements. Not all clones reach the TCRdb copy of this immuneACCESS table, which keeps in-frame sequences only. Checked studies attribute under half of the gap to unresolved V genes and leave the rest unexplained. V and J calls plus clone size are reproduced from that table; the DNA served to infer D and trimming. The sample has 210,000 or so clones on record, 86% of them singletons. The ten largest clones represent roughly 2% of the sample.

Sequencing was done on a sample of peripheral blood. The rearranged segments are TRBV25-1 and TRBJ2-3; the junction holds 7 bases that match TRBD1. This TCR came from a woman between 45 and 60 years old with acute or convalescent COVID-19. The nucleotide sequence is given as TGTGCCAGCAGTCTACCCAGGGGACAGTTCAGCACAGATACGCAGTATTTT. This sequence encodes CASSLPRGQFSTDTQYF.